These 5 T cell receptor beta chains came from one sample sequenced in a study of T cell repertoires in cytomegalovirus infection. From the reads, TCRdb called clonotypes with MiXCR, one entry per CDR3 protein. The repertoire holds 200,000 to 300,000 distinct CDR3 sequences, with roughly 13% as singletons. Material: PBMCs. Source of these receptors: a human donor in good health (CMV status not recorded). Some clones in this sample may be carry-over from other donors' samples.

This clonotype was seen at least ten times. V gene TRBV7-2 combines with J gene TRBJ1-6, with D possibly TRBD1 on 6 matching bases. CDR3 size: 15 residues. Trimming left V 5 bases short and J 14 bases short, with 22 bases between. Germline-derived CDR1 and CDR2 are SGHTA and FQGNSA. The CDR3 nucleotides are TGTGCCAGCAGCCAGGGGTCCGGTCAAGTAGGGACCCTCCACTTT. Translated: CASSQGSGQVGTLHF.

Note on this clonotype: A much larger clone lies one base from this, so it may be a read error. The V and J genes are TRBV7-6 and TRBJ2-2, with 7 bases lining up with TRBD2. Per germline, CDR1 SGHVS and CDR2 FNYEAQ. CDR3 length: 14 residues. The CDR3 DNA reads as TGTGCCAGCAGCTCTTTCGGGGGGACCGGGGAGCTGTCTTTT. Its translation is CASSSFGGTGELSF.

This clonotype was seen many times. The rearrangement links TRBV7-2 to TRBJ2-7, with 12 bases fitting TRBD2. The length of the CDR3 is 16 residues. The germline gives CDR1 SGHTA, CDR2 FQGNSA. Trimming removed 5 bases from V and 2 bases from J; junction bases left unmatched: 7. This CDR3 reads CASSPLAGGSAYEQYF. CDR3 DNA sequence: TGTGCCAGCAGCCCACTAGCGGGAGGATCGGCCTACGAGCAGTACTTC.

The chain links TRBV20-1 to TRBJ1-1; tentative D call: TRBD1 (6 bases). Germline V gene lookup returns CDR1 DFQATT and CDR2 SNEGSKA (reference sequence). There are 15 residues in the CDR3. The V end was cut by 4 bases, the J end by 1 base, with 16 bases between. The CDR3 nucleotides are TGCAGTGCTACCCGGGGGGGGGCGAGGAACACTGAAGCTTTCTTT. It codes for CSATRGGARNTEAFF.

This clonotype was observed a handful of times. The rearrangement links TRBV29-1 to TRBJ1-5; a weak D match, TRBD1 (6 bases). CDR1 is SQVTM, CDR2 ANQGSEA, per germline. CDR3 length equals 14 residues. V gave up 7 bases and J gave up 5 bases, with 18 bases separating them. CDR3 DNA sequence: TGCAGCGCCCAACCTGGGGGGCGCGATCAGCCCCAGCATTTT. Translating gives CSAQPGGRDQPQHF.